Below are 21 T cell receptor beta chains sequenced from a single sample in a study of blood T cell repertoires in COVID-19. The repertoire was sequenced with immunoSEQ multiplex PCR; TCRdb's copy has only in-frame clones and lacks some. The sample carries around 300,000 clones, about 87% recorded once. Sequenced material: PBMCs or T cells enriched from blood (not recorded which). All receptors derive from a woman between 50 and 59 years old who had recovered from COVID-19.

This chain joins TRBV5-1 and TRBJ2-5, with 11 bases fitting TRBD2. CDR1 and CDR2 from the germline V gene are SGHRS and YFSETQ. The trim removed 7 bases at V and 2 bases at J, leaving 13 bases unmatched. The CDR3 covers 17 residues. The CDR3 DNA reads TGCGCCAGCTCCCTCCCCGGGACTAGCGGACTGCAAGAGACCCAGTACTTC. It specifies CASSLPGTSGLQETQYF.

This clone was detected only a few times. V gene TRBV29-1 combines with J gene TRBJ2-7; the D is unclear. The ends were cut back, 5 bases at V and 5 bases at J, with 19 bases in the middle. This CDR3 has 14 amino acids. The germline gives CDR1 SQVTM, CDR2 ANQGSEA. DNA for the CDR3: TGCAGCGTTATTTTGACACCTTCGCCCCACGAGCAGTACTTC. This translates into CSVILTPSPHEQYF.

The chain combines TRBV4-1 with TRBJ2-6; TRBD2 is a possible D gene (7 bases). Trimming removed 4 bases at V and 1 base at J, with 20 bases between. The CDR3 sequence is 19 residues long. Germline V gene data show CDR1 as MGHRA and CDR2 as YSYEKL. CDR3 amino acids: CASSRALGGGGSGANVLTF. In DNA form, the CDR3 reads TGCGCCAGCAGCCGCGCCCTAGGGGGGGGCGGTTCTGGGGCCAACGTCCTGACTTTC.

The genes are TRBV19 and TRBJ2-7; a weak D match, TRBD2 (5 bases). The germline V and J ends were trimmed by 3 bases and 1 base, with 10 bases remaining between them. Germline V gives CDR1 LNHDA, CDR2 SQIVND (reference sequence). This CDR3 region has 14 residues. Here the CDR3 DNA reads TGTGCCAGTAGTATGCGGGCGACTTCCTACGAGCAGTACTTC. Its translation is CASSMRATSYEQYF.

This clone was counted only a few times. V gene TRBV6-5 combines with J gene TRBJ1-5, with 8 bases identical to TRBD1. Looked up from germline, CDR1 is MNHEY and CDR2 is SVGAGI. The CDR3 extends over 14 amino acids. J gave up 5 bases and V 6 bases, and 6 bases lay outside the gene matches. The CDR3 nucleotides read TGTGCCAGCAGGCCCGACAGGGGACATCAGCCCCAGCATTTT. Amino acid sequence: CASRPDRGHQPQHF.

The CDR3 is CASSFGLVNEQFF. The CDR3 DNA is TGTGCCAGCAGTTTTGGTCTAGTCAATGAGCAGTTCTTC. The V and J genes are TRBV27 and TRBJ2-1; no firm D call. CDR1 MNHEY and CDR2 SMNVEV come from the germline V gene (reference sequence). V lost 3 bases and J 6 bases, leaving 9 bases between the germline ends. The CDR3 totals 13 residues.

This chain connects TRBV2 to TRBJ2-1; maybe TRBD2 (6 bases). Germline CDR1 SNHLY, CDR2 FYNNEI. This CDR3 is built from 15 residues. V shed 10 bases and J shed 0 bases, with 16 bases lying between them. CDR3 in amino acids: CATTGGLGSYNEQFF. CDR3 in DNA: TGTGCCACCACCGGGGGACTTGGCTCCTACAATGAGCAGTTCTTC.

The V call is TRBV15, the J call TRBJ1-4; 7 positions agree with TRBD1. V lost 6 bases, J lost 3 bases, and 4 bases stayed unmatched. This CDR3 is 14 amino acids long. Germline CDR1 is LNHNV and CDR2 is YYDKDF (reference sequence). The CDR3 loop is CATRSTGSNEKLFF. CDR3 nucleotides: TGTGCCACCAGATCGACAGGGTCTAATGAAAAACTGTTTTTT.

The V call is TRBV6-5, the J call TRBJ2-7, with D perhaps matching TRBD2 (5 bases). The CDR3 has 12 amino acids. Germline CDR1 is MNHEY and CDR2 is SVGAGI. The germline V and J ends were trimmed by 2 bases and 7 bases, with 9 bases remaining between them. The CDR3 spells CASSYGRGEQYF. The CDR3 DNA reads TGTGCCAGCAGTTACGGTAGAGGGGAGCAGTACTTC.

V and J are TRBV4-3 and TRBJ2-3; tentatively, D is TRBD2 (6 bases). CDR3 size: 15 residues. Trimming removed 0 bases from V and 2 bases from J, with 9 bases in between. The germline CDR1 and CDR2 sequences are LGHNA and YSLEER. CDR3: CASSQDGGLTDTQYF. The CDR3 bases are TGCGCCAGCAGCCAAGATGGGGGACTCACAGATACGCAGTATTTT.

The chain carries TRBV5-1 and TRBJ2-2; 7 nucleotides line up with TRBD2. The junction had 8 bases not matched to a gene; V was cut back by 6 bases and J by 3 bases. This CDR3 has 15 amino acids. Germline V gene sequence: CDR1 SGHRS, CDR2 YFSETQ. CDR3 region: CASIPRAGYTGELFF. CDR3 coding DNA: TGCGCCAGCATCCCGCGAGCGGGGTACACCGGGGAGCTGTTTTTT.

This clone was recorded a few times. The chain has TRBV18 and TRBJ2-7, with TRBD1 as a possible D gene (5 bases). The germline V and J ends were trimmed by 3 bases and 3 bases, with 15 bases remaining between them. The CDR3 is 15 residues long. Germline V gene data show CDR1 as KGHSH and CDR2 as LQKENI. CDR3 sequence reads: CASSPDRDGIYEQYF. CDR3 sequence (DNA): TGTGCCAGCTCACCTGACAGAGACGGAATCTACGAGCAGTACTTC.

The rearrangement joins TRBV7-6 to TRBJ2-7, with TRBD2 as a possible D gene (5 bases). The CDR3 has 15 amino acids. The germline gives CDR1 SGHVS, CDR2 FNYEAQ. Trimming pared 0 bases from V and 4 bases from J, leaving 13 bases between. The CDR3 DNA reads as TGTGCCAGCAGCTTAGCCAGAGGACGGGGTTACGAGCAGTACTTC. It codes for CASSLARGRGYEQYF. Drawing the rest from reference TRBV7-6 and TRBJ2-7, the complete variable domain is GAGVSQSPRYKVTKRGQDVALRCDPISGHVSLYWYRQALGQGPEFLTYFNYEAQQDKSGLPNDRFSAERPEGSISTLTIQRTEQRDSAMYRCASSLARGRGYEQYFGPGTRLTVT.

V and J are TRBV7-2 and TRBJ2-5; D might be TRBD1 (6 bases). Trimming removed 4 bases at V and 5 bases at J, with 11 bases between. The CDR3 loop spans 13 amino acids. Per germline, CDR1 SGHTA and CDR2 FQGNSA. CDR3 sequence (DNA): TGTGCCAGCAGCTATACAGGGTTGGAGACCCAGTACTTC. Encoded protein: CASSYTGLETQYF. Full variable domain (outside the CDR3, taken from reference TRBV7-2 and TRBJ2-5): GAGVSQSPSNKVTEKGKDVELRCDPISGHTALYWYRQSLGQGLEFLIYFQGNSAPDKSGLPSDRFSAERTGGSVSTLTIQRTQQEDSAVYLCASSYTGLETQYFGPGTRLLVL.

This rearrangement joins TRBV12-3 or TRBV12-4 to TRBJ2-1, with D possibly being TRBD1 (5 bases). The CDR3 spans 13 residues. Trimming removed 5 bases at V and 9 bases at J, with 14 bases between. As DNA, the CDR3 is TGTGCCAGCAGTGCACTTTGGGGCGGTGAGCAGTTCTTC. This sequence encodes CASSALWGGEQFF.

This clone was seen only a few times. The V and J genes are TRBV7-8 and TRBJ2-7; a possible D gene is TRBD1 (6 bases). Germline V CDR1 and CDR2: SGHVS, FQNEAQ. This CDR3 is built from 15 residues. Trimming stripped 5 bases from V and 7 bases from J, with 21 bases between. CDR3 sequence: CASSPSHRALGEQYF. The CDR3 bases are TGTGCCAGCAGCCCCTCGCACAGGGCGCTAGGGGAGCAGTACTTC.

The rearrangement joins TRBV18 to TRBJ2-4, with TRBD1 matching 9 bases. J gave up 0 bases and V 6 bases, and 6 bases lay outside the gene matches. CDR3 length equals 16 residues. Germline lookup yields CDR1 KGHSH and CDR2 LQKENI. CDR3 sequence: CASSFGQGLAKNIQYF. DNA for the CDR3: TGTGCCAGCTCTTTCGGACAGGGGTTAGCCAAAAACATTCAGTACTTC.

The chain is built from TRBV5-4 and TRBJ1-1, with a possible D match to TRBD1 (6 bases). Germline-derived CDR1 and CDR2 are SGHNT and YYREEE (reference sequence). Trimming left V 2 bases short and J 0 bases short, with 8 bases between. This CDR3 comprises 14 residues. The CDR3 DNA is TGTGCCAGCAGCTTAGGGGGACTGAACACTGAAGCTTTCTTT. Translated, it gives CASSLGGLNTEAFF.

The gene calls are TRBV3-1 (or the pseudogene TRBV3-2) and TRBJ2-1; a weak D match, TRBD2 (5 bases). Trimming shortened V by 4 bases and J by 6 bases, and 19 bases separated the two germline ends. The germline V gene has CDR1 LGHDT and CDR2 YNNKEL (reference sequence). The CDR3 length is 16 residues. Written as DNA, the CDR3 is TGTGCCAGCAGCCCTCAGCGGATCTTGGCCCCCAATGAGCAGTTCTTC. Amino acid sequence: CASSPQRILAPNEQFF.

V gene TRBV10-2 combines with J gene TRBJ2-7; the match to TRBD1 covers 9 bases. V shed 6 bases and J 2 bases; nucleotides not matched to a gene: 8. CDR3 length equals 15 residues. The germline V gene encodes CDR1 WSHSY and CDR2 SAAADI. CDR3 nucleotide sequence: TGCGCCAGCAGGGCCGGACAGGGGAAAACCTACGAGCAGTACTTC. Its protein product is CASRAGQGKTYEQYF.

V and J are TRBV3-1 (or the pseudogene TRBV3-2) and TRBJ1-6, with 10 bases fitting TRBD1. The CDR3 covers 13 residues. V trimming: 7 bases; J trimming: 10 bases; junction bases outside the gene matches: 4. The germline gives CDR1 LGHDT, CDR2 YNNKEL (reference sequence). In nucleotides, the CDR3 is TGTGCCAGCACCGGGACAGGGGACTCACCCCTCCACTTT. Residues: CASTGTGDSPLHF.